The next 10 T cell receptor beta chains were all read from a single sample in a study of T cell repertoires in cytomegalovirus infection. TCRdb fed the reads into MiXCR, producing one record per CDR3 protein. The sample has nearly 450,000 distinct CDR3 sequences, 31% seen once. Sequenced input: PBMCs. The receptors here all came from a human donor in good health (CMV status not recorded). Some clones in this sample may be carry-over from other donors' samples.

V is TRBV6-1 and J is TRBJ2-7, with D hard to call. Trimming shortened V by 2 bases and J by 2 bases, and 10 bases separated the two germline ends. Per germline, CDR1 MNHNS and CDR2 SASEGT. There are 14 residues in the CDR3. The CDR3 loop reads CASSEPGRTYEQYF. In DNA, the CDR3 is TGTGCCAGCAGTGAACCAGGACGGACCTACGAGCAGTACTTC.

J is TRBJ2-7 and V is TRBV6-1; the D gene could be TRBD1 or TRBD2 (5 bases each). The V and J ends lost 11 bases and 2 bases respectively, with 16 bases between them. CDR1 and CDR2 (germline): MNHNS, SASEGT. This CDR3 spans 13 amino acids. The CDR3 spells CAATGTPPYEQYF. The CDR3 DNA is TGTGCCGCGACCGGGACCCCCCCCTACGAGCAGTACTTC.

This chain joins TRBV12-3 or TRBV12-4 and TRBJ1-5, with D unclear. V lost 4 bases and J 0 bases, leaving 13 bases between the germline ends. The CDR3 is 16 residues long. DNA for the CDR3: TGTGCCAGCAGTTATCGGGCAGGACGTAGCAATCAGCCCCAGCATTTT. This sequence encodes CASSYRAGRSNQPQHF.

This clonotype came up many times. The CDR3 protein is CASTYITGFGANVLTF. The CDR3 DNA sequence: TGTGCCAGCACCTACATTACAGGGTTCGGGGCCAACGTCCTGACTTTC. This sequence joins TRBV19 and TRBJ2-6, with D perhaps TRBD1 (6 bases). The length of the CDR3 is 16 residues. Trimming left V 9 bases short and J 4 bases short, with 19 bases between. Per germline, CDR1 LNHDA and CDR2 SQIVND (reference sequence).

The rearrangement joins TRBV28 to TRBJ2-1, with TRBD1 matching over 9 bases. CDR3 length: 15 residues. Looked up from germline, CDR1 is MDHEN and CDR2 is SYDVKM. V lost 5 bases and J lost 6; bases outside the gene matches: 8. CDR3 bases: TGTGCCAGCAGTCCTGTACTGGGACAGGGCAATGAGCAGTTCTTC. Translation gives CASSPVLGQGNEQFF.

The CDR3 DNA reads TGTGCCATCATGCCAGGGGGGTCAGATACGCAGTATTTT. Translation: CAIMPGGSDTQYF. The chain has TRBV10-3 and TRBJ2-3, with D perhaps TRBD1 (7 bases). V dropped 7 bases and J dropped 4 bases, with 12 bases sitting between them. The CDR3 sequence is 13 residues long. In germline, CDR1 is ENHRY, CDR2 SYGVKD.

Notes on this clonotype: A much larger clone lies one base from this, so it may be a read error. The rearrangement links TRBV11-2 to TRBJ1-2, with TRBD1 as a possible D gene (5 bases). Germline loops: CDR1 SGHAT, CDR2 FQNNGV. CDR3 length: 15 amino acids. CDR3 nucleotides: TGTGCCAGCAGCTTTGGAGGGGAGACCCACTATGGCTACAACTTC. This codes for CASSFGGETHYGYNF.

The V and J genes are TRBV4-1 and TRBJ1-4, with a tentative D call TRBD1 (5 bases). Germline loops: CDR1 MGHRA, CDR2 YSYEKL. The CDR3 extends over 17 amino acids. The V gene lost 5 bases and the J gene lost 0 bases, with 16 bases spanning the gap. The CDR3 loop is CASSSRGALSTNEKLFF. The CDR3, as DNA: TGCGCCAGCAGCTCCCGAGGGGCACTTTCAACTAATGAAAAACTGTTTTTT.

The rearrangement uses TRBV12-3 or TRBV12-4 and TRBJ2-1; weak D call: TRBD1 (7 bases). Deletions cut 5 bases from V and 5 bases from J, with 16 bases between. This CDR3 contains 15 residues. The CDR3 reads CASSPPTGEDNEQFF. CDR3 coding DNA: TGTGCCAGCAGTCCACCCACAGGGGAGGACAATGAGCAGTTCTTC.

J is TRBJ1-1 and V is TRBV7-3; D may be TRBD1 (5 bases). V lost 2 bases and J 1 base, leaving 23 bases between the germline ends. CDR3 length: 19 amino acids. Looked up from germline, CDR1 is SGHTA and CDR2 is FQGTGA. The CDR3 region is CASSLVGDRPDFSNTEAFF. CDR3 DNA sequence: TGTGCCAGCAGCTTAGTAGGAGACAGACCAGATTTCTCGAACACTGAAGCTTTCTTT.